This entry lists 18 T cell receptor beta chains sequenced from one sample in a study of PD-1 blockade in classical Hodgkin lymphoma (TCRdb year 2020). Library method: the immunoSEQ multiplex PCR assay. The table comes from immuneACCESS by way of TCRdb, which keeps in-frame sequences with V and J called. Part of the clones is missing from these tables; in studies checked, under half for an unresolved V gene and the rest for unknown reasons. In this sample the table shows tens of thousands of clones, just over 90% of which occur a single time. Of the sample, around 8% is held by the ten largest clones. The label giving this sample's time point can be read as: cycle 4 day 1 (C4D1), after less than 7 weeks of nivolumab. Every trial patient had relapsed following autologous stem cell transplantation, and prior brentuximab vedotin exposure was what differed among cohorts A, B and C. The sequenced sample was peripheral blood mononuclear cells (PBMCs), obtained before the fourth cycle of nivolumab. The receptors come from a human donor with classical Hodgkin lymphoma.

The DNA of the CDR3 is TGTGCCAGCAGCCAAGGGGATTTTGAGCAGTTCTTC. Protein: CASSQGDFEQFF. The chain uses TRBV14 and TRBJ2-1; D unresolved. The V and J ends lost 1 base and 9 bases respectively, with 7 bases between them. This CDR3 has 12 residues. The germline gives CDR1 SGHDN, CDR2 FVKESK.

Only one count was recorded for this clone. CDR3 nucleotides: TGTGCCAGCAGCTTCCCGACAGGGAACACCGGGGAGCTGTTTTTT. This translates into CASSFPTGNTGELFF. The chain couples TRBV7-9 to TRBJ2-2; TRBD1 might be the D (6 bases). Germline V lookup: CDR1 SEHNR, CDR2 FQNEAQ (reference sequence). V was cut by 3 bases and J by 1 base, with 9 bases left in between. The CDR3 consists of 15 residues.

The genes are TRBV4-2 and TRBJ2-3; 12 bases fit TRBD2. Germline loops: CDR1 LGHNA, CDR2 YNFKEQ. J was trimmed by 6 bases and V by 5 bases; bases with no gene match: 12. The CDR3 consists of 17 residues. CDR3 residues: CASSLDRLAGAWDTQYF. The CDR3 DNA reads TGTGCCAGCAGCTTAGACAGACTAGCGGGGGCGTGGGATACGCAGTATTTT.

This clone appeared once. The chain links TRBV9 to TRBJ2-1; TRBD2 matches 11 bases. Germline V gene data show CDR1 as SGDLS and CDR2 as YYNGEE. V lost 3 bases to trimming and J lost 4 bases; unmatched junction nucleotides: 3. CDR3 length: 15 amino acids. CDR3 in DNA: TGTGCCAGCAGCGCGGGACTAGCGGCTTACAATGAGCAGTTCTTC. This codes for CASSAGLAAYNEQFF.

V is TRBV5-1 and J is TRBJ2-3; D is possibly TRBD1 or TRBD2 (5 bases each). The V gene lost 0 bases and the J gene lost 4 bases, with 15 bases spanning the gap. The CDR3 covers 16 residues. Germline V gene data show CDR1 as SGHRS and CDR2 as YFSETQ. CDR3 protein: CASSLVQGAFSDTQYF. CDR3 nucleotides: TGCGCCAGCAGCTTGGTCCAGGGAGCCTTCTCAGATACGCAGTATTTT.

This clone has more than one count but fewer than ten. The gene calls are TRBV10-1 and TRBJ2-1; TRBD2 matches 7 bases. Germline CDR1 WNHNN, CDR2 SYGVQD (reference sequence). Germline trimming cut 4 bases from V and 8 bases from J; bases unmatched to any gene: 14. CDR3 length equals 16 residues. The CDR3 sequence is CASSAASGGLVDEQFF. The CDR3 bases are TGCGCCAGCAGTGCGGCTAGCGGAGGGTTAGTAGATGAGCAGTTCTTC.

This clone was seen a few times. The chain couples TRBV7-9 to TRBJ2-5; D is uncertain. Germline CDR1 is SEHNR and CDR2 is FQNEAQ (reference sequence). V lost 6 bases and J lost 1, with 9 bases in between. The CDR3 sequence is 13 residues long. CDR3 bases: TGTGCCAGCAGGGACCGGACCCAAGAGACCCAGTACTTC. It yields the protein CASRDRTQETQYF.

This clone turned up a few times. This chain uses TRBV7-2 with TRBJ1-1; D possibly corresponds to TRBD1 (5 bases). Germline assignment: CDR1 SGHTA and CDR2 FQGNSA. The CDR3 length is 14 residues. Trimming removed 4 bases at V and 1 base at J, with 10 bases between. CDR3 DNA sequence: TGTGCCAGCAGCTCTCGGGGGAGGAACACTGAAGCTTTCTTT. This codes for CASSSRGRNTEAFF.

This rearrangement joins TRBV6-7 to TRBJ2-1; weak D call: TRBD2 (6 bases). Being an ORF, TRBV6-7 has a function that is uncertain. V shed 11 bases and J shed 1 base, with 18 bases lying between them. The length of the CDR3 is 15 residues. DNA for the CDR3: TGTGCCGGGCGCTTTAGTGGGAGGTCCTACAATGAGCAGTTCTTC. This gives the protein CAGRFSGRSYNEQFF.

The CDR3, as DNA: TGTGCCAGCAGTTTCGGGGCTACGCAGTATTTT. This sequence encodes CASSFGATQYF. This chain connects TRBV28 to TRBJ2-3; D is perhaps TRBD1 or TRBD2 (5 bases each). CDR3 size: 11 residues. CDR1 is MDHEN, CDR2 SYDVKM, per germline. Trimming removed 3 bases from V and 8 bases from J, with 6 bases in between.

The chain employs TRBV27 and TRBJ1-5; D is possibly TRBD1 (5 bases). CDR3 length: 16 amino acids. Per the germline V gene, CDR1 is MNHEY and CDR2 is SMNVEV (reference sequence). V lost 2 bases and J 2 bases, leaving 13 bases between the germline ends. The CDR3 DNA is TGTGCCAGCAGTTTACGTGGCGGGGGAGGCAATCAGCCCCAGCATTTT. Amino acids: CASSLRGGGGNQPQHF.

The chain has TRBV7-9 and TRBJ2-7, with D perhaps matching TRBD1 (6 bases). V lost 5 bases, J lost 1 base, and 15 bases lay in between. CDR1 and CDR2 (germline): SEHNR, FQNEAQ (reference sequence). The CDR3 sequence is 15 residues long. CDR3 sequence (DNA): TGTGCCAGCAGCCCCTCGAAAGGGGGTTCCTACGAGCAGTACTTC. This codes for CASSPSKGGSYEQYF.

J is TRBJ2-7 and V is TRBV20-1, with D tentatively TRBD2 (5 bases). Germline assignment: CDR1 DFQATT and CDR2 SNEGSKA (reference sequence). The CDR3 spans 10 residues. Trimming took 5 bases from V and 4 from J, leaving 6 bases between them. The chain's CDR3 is CSARDYEQYF. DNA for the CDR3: TGCAGTGCTCGGGATTACGAGCAGTACTTC.

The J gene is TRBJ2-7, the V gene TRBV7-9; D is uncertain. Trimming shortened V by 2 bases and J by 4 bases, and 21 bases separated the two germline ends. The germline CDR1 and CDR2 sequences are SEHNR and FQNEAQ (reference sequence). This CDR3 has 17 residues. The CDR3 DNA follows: TGTGCCAGCAGCTTAAGTACCTGGCAAGATTCGGGTTACGAGCAGTACTTC. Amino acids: CASSLSTWQDSGYEQYF.

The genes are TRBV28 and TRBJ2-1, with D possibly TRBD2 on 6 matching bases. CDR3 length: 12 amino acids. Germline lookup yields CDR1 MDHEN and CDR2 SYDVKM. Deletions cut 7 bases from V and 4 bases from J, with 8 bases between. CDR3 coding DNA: TGTGCCAGCATTGGGGGGTACAATGAGCAGTTCTTC. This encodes CASIGGYNEQFF.

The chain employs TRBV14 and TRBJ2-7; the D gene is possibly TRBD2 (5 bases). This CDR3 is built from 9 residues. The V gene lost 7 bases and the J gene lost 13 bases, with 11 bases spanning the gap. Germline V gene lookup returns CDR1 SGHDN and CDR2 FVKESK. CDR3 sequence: CASNQSGYF. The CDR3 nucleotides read TGTGCCAGCAACCAGAGCGGATACTTC.

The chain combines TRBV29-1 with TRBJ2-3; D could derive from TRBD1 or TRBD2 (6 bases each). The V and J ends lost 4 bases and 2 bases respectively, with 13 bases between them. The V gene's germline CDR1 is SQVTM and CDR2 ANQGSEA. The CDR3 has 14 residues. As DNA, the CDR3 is TGCAGCGTTGCGTTGGGGGGCCCCACAGATACGCAGTATTTT. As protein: CSVALGGPTDTQYF.

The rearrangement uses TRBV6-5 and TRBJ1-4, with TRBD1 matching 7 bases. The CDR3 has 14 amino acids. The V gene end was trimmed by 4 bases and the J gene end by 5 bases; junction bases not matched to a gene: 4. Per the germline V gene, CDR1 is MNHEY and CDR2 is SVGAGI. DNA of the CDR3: TGTGCCAGCAGTTTGGACAGGAGAAATGAAAAACTGTTTTTT. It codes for CASSLDRRNEKLFF.